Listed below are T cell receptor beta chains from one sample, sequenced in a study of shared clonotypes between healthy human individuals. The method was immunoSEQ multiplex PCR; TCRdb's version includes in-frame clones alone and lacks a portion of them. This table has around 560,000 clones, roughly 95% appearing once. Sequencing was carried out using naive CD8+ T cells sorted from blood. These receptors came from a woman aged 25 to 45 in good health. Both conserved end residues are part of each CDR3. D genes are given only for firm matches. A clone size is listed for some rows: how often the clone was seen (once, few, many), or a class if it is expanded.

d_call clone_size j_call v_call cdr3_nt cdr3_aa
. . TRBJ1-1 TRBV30 TGTGCCTGGAGTGTGGGACAACCAGAAGCTTTCTTT CAWSVGQPEAFF
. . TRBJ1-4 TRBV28 TGTGCCAGCAGCCCATTTACCGGGAACGGAGAAAAACTGTTTTTT CASSPFTGNGEKLFF
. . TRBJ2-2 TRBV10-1 TGCGCCAGCAGTGAGGACGGAACCGGGGAGCTGTTTTTT CASSEDGTGELFF
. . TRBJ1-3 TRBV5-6 TGTGCCAGCAGCTTGCACGACAGATCTGGAAACACCATATATTTT CASSLHDRSGNTIYF
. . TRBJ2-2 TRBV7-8 TGTGCCAGCAGCTTACGCCAGGGGAGCACCGGGGAGCTGTTTTTT CASSLRQGSTGELFF
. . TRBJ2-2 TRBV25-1 TGTGCCAGCATGACGGAGAACACCGGGGAGCTGTTTTTT CASMTENTGELFF
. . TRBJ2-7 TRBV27 TGTGCCAGCAGTTTCTCGTCGGGGTTCGACGAGCAGTACTTC CASSFSSGFDEQYF
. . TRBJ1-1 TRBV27 TGTGCCAGCAGTAACAAACAGGGACTTTGGCCTGAAGCTTTCTTT CASSNKQGLWPEAFF
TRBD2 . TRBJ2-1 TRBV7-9 TGTGCCAGCAGCCCCCCTAGCGGGGGCTACAATGAGCAGTTCTTC CASSPPSGGYNEQFF
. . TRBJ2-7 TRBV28 TGTGCCAGCAGTTTAGGAGGGATGGGGTACGAGCAGTACTTC CASSLGGMGYEQYF
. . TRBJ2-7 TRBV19 TGTGCCAGTAGTATCACCTACGAGCAGTACTTC CASSITYEQYF
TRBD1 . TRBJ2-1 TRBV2 TGTGCCAGCAGTGAAATAGGACAGGGTCTAAATGAGCAGTTCTTC CASSEIGQGLNEQFF
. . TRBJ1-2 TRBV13 TGTGCCAGCAGCCCAGGGCCGATTGCCTACACCTTC CASSPGPIAYTF
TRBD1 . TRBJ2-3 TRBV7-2 TGTGCCAGCAGCCCCCCCCATCTGACAGGGGTCTTCACAGATACGCAGTATTTT CASSPPHLTGVFTDTQYF
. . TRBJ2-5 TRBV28 TGTGCCAGCAGTCTCGGACACGGGGCGCGGGAGACCCAGTACTTC CASSLGHGARETQYF
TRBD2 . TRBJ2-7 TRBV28 TGTGCCAGCAGACTAGCGGGGTCCTACGAGCAGTACTTC CASRLAGSYEQYF
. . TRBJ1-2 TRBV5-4 TGTGCCAGCAGCTTGGAGCGGGAGGAGGGCTACACCTTC CASSLEREEGYTF
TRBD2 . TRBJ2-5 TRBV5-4 TGTGCCAGCAGCCCATACCCTAGCGGGTCCCAAGAGACCCAGTACTTC CASSPYPSGSQETQYF
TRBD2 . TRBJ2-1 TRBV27 TGTGCCAGCAGTTTTCGTAGCGGGGAGCAGTTCTTC CASSFRSGEQFF
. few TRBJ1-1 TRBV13 TGTGCCAGCAGCTTTTCCGGAGACACTGAAGCTTTCTTT CASSFSGDTEAFF
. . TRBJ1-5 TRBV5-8 TGTGCCAGCAGCATATCGACAGGCCCCAATCAGCCCCAGCATTTT CASSISTGPNQPQHF
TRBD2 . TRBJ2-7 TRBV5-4 TGTGCCAGCAGCCCTACTAGCGACCCGAGAGGCGAGCAGTACTTC CASSPTSDPRGEQYF
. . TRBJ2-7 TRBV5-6 TGTGCCAGCAGCTTGGGTGGGGGTTGGGGATCCTACGAGCAGTACTTC CASSLGGGWGSYEQYF
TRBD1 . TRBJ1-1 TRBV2 TGTGCCAGCAGTTTCTCCCCGGGACAGGGTCTTACTGAAGCTTTCTTT CASSFSPGQGLTEAFF
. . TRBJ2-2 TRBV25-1 TGTGCCAGCAGTGAAATTTGGACACCGGAGCTGTTTTTT CASSEIWTPELFF
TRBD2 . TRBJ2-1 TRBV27 TGTGCCAGCAGTTCGGGGACTAGCGGGAACAATGAGCAGTTCTTC CASSSGTSGNNEQFF
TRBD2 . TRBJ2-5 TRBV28 TGTGCCAGCGGGGAGACTAGCTGGGAGACCCAGTACTTC CASGETSWETQYF